This T cell receptor (beta chain) originates from a study of blood T cell repertoires in COVID-19. For the study at large: Specimens from acute and convalescent COVID-19 originated in the United States, Italy and Spain. PBMCs, B-cell-depleted T cells, or T cells provided the cDNA or gDNA that made up the material.

CDR1 and CDR2 (germline): SGHRS, YFSETQ. V shed 3 bases and J shed 14 bases, with 24 bases lying between them. The length of the CDR3 is 16 residues. Authors' analysis steps: Estimation of nucleated cell counts was performed using reference gene primer amplification. This table comes from immunoSEQ multiplex PCR, and its TCRdb copy is limited to in-frame clones, with some not included. V, J and clone size derive from that table, while D and trimming were established from the DNA sequence. This table has roughly 91,000 clones, roughly three quarters appearing once. The receptor was derived from a man aged 65 to 85 with acute or convalescent COVID-19. The chain couples TRBV5-1 to TRBJ1-6; D possibly corresponds to TRBD1 (5 bases). Material: peripheral blood. The CDR3 here is CASSSSRVKSPGALHF. The DNA for the CDR3 is TGCGCCAGCAGCTCGTCCCGGGTTAAATCCCCGGGGGCCCTCCACTTT.